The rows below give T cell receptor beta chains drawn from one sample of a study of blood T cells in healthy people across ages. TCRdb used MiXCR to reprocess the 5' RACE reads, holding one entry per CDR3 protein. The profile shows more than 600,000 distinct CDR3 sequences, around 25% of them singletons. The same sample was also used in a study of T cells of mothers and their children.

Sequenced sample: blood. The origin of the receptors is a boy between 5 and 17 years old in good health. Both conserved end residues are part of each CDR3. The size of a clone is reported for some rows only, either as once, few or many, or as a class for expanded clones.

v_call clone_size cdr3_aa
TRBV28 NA CASSGAGAVYGYTF
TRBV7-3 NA CASSLTLAGGPETQYF
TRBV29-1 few CSVVALVRTEAFF
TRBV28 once CAVGQGVPDTQHF
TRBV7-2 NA CASSQGRNYGYTF
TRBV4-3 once CVSSQEVGLHYEKYF
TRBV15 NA CATSFTMGGNEQFF
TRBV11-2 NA CASSFMGLAGGKETQYF
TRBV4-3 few CASSQGLGTSGGRDTQYF
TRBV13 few CASSFSTVSETQYF
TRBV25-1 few CASSEIPSSYNEQFF
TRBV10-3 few CAISHTQLAGENEQFF
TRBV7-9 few CASSDSHTEAFF
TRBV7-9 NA CASSPRDEAFF
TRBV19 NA CASSMGPETQYF
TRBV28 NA CASSSIAGGTETQYF
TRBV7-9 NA CASSLANRGSYNEQFF
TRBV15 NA CATSRDSGPGELFF
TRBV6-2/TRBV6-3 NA CASSLRGQTIYNEQFF
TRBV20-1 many CSALGTSGAWGSYNEQFF
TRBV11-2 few CASTGTGNSPLHF
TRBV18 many CASSPQGQETQYF
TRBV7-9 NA CASSGTALLGEKLFF
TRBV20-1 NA CSARDPAGNYEQYF
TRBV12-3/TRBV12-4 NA CASSGPSGGDTDTQYF
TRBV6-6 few CASSLPPDKGGGYTF
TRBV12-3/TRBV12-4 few CASSLASQTGELFF
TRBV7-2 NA CASSLALGGHNQPQHF
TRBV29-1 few CSVVPRDRPYNEQFF
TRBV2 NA CASRDVSSYEQYF
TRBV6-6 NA CASSPYQGALYEQYF
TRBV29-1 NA CSVETAPNEKLFF
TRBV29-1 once CSVEGDQYEQYF
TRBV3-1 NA CASSQGTRSNSQETQYF
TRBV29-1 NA CGVTGTVYGYTF
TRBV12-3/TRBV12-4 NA CASSLNGGGVGGYTF
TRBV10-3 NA CAISGPQNTEAFF
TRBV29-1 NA CSVDRGTNEKLFF
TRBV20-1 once CSARDLEGGPPFNRQFF
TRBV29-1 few CSVWDRVGSEQFF
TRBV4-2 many CASSFSGGNTGELFF
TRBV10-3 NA CAISDWTGGRETQYF
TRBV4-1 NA CASSPAVAGTSEPRGNEQLF